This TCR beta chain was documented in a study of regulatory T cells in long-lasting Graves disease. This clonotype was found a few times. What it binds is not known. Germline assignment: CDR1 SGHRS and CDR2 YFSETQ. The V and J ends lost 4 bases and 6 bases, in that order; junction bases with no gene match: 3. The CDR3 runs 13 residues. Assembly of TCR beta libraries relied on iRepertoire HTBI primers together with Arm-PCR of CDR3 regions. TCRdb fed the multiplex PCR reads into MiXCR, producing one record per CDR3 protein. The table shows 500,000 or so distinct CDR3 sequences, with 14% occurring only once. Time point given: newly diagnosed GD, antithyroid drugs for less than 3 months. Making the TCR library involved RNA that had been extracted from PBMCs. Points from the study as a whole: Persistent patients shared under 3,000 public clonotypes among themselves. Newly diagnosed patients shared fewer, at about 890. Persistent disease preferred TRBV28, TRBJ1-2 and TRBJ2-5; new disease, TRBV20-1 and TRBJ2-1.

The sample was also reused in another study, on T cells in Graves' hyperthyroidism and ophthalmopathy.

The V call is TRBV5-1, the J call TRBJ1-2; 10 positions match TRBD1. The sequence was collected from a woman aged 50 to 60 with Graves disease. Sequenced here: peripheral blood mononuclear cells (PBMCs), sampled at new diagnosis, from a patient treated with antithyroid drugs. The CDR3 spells CASSPGQGNGYTF. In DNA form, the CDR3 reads TGCGCCAGCAGCCCGGGACAGGGGAATGGCTACACCTTC. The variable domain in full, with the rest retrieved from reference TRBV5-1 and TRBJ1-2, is KAGVTQTPRYLIKTRGQQVTLSCSPISGHRSVSWYQQTPGQGLQFLFEYFSETQRNKGNFPGRFSGRQFSNSRSEMNVSTLELGDSALYLCASSPGQGNGYTFGSGTRLTVV.